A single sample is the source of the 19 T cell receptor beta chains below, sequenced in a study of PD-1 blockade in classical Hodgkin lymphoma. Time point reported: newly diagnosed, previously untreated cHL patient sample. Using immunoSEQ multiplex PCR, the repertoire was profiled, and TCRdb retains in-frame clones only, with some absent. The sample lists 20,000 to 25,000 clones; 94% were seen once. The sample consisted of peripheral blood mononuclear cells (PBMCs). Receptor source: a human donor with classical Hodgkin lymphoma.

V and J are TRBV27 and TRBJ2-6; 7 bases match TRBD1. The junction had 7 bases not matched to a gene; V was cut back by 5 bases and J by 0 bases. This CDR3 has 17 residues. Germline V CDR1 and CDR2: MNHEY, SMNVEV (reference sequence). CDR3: CASSTDRTVSGANVLTF. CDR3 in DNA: TGTGCCAGCAGTACGGACAGGACCGTCTCTGGGGCCAACGTCCTGACTTTC.

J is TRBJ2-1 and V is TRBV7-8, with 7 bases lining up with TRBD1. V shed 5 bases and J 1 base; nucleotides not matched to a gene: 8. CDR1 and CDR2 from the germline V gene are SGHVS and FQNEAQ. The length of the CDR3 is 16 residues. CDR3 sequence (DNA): TGTGCCAGCAGCACCCTACAGGGGAAGTCCTACAATGAGCAGTTCTTC. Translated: CASSTLQGKSYNEQFF. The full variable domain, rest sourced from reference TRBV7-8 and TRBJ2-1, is GAGVSQSPRYKVAKRGQDVALRCDPISGHVSLFWYQQALGQGPEFLTYFQNEAQLDKSGLPSDRFFAERPEGSVSTLKIQRTQQEDSAVYLCASSTLQGKSYNEQFFGPGTRLTVL.

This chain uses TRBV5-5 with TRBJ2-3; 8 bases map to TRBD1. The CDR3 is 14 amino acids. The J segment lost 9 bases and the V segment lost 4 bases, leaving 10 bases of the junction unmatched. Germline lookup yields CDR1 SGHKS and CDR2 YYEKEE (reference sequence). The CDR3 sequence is CASSRRPTGETQYF. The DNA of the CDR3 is TGTGCCAGCAGCCGGAGGCCGACAGGGGAGACGCAGTATTTT. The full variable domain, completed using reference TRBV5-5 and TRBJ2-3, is DAGVTQSPTHLIKTRGQQVTLRCSPISGHKSVSWYQQVLGQGPQFIFQYYEKEERGRGNFPDRFSARQFPNYSSELNVNALLLGDSALYLCASSRRPTGETQYFGPGTRLTVL.

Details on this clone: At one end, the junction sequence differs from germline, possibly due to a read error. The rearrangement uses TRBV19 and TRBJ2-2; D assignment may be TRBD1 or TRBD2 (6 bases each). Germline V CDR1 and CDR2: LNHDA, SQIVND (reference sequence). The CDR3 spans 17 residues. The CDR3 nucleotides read TGTGCCAGTAGCATAGAGGGGGGCGGATCGAACACCGGGGAGCTGTTTTTT. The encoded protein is CASSIEGGGSNTGELFF.

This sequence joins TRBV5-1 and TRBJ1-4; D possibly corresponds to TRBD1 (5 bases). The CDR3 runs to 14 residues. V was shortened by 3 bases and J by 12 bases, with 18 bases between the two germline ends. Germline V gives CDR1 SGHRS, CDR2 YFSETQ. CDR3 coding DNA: TGCGCCAGCAGCTCTGGTGGGGCCCTTGGGGAACTGTTTTTT. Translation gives CASSSGGALGELFF.

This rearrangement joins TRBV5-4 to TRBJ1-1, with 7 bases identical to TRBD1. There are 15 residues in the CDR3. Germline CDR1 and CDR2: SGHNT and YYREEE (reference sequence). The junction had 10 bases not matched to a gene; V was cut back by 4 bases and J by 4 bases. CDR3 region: CASSPRDRQTTEAFF. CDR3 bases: TGTGCCAGCAGCCCCCGGGACAGACAAACCACTGAAGCTTTCTTT.

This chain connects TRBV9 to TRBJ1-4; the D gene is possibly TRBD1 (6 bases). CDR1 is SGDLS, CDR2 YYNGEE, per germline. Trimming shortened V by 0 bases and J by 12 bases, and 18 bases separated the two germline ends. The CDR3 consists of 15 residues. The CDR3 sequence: CASSVGTAEVKELFF. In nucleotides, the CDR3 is TGTGCCAGCAGCGTAGGGACAGCGGAAGTAAAAGAACTGTTTTTT. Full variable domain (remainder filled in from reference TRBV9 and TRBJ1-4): DSGVTQTPKHLITATGQRVTLRCSPRSGDLSVYWYQQSLDQGLQFLIQYYNGEERAKGNILERFSAQQFPDLHSELNLSSLELGDSALYFCASSVGTAEVKELFFGSGTQLSVL.

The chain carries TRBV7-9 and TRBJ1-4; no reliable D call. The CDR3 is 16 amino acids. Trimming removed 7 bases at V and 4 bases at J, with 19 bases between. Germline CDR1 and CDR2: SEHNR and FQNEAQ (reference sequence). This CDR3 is CASTSINAVLNEKLFF. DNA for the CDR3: TGTGCCAGCACCTCAATAAACGCAGTACTTAATGAAAAACTGTTTTTT. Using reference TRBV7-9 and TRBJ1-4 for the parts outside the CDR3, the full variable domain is DTGVSQNPRHKITKRGQNVTFRCDPISEHNRLYWYRQTLGQGPEFLTYFQNEAQLEKSRLLSDRFSAERPKGSFSTLEIQRTEQGDSAMYLCASTSINAVLNEKLFFGSGTQLSVL.

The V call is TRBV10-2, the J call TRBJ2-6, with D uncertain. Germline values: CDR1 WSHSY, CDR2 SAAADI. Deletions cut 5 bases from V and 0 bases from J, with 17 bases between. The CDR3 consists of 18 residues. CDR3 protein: CASSSPYRLLSGANVLTF. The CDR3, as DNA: TGCGCCAGCAGTAGTCCCTACCGACTCCTCTCTGGGGCCAACGTCCTGACTTTC.

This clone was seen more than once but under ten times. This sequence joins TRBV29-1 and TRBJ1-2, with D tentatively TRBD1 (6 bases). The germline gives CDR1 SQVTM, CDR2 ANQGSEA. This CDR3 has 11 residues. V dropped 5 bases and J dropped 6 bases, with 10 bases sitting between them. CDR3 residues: CSVSWGHGYTF. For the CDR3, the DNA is TGCAGCGTTTCCTGGGGGCATGGCTACACCTTC.

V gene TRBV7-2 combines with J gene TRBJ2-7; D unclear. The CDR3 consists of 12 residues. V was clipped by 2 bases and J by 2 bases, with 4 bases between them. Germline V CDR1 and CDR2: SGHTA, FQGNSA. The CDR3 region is CASSLTAYEQYF. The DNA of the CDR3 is TGTGCCAGCAGCTTAACAGCCTACGAGCAGTACTTC. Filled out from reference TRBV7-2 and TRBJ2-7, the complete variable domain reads GAGVSQSPSNKVTEKGKDVELRCDPISGHTALYWYRQSLGQGLEFLIYFQGNSAPDKSGLPSDRFSAERTGGSVSTLTIQRTQQEDSAVYLCASSLTAYEQYFGPGTRLTVT.

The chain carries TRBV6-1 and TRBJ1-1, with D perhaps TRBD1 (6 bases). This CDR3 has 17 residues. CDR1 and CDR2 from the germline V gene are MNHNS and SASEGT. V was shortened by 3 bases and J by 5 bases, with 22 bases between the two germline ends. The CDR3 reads CASSERGTSSIRTEAFF. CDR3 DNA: TGTGCCAGCAGTGAGAGGGGGACCAGTTCTATTAGGACTGAAGCTTTCTTT.

The CDR3 protein is CATSLKKGPYEQYF. The CDR3 DNA reads TGTGCCACCAGCCTAAAAAAAGGACCCTACGAGCAGTACTTC. The chain joins TRBV15 to TRBJ2-7; D is undetermined. Trimming took 5 bases from V and 2 from J, leaving 13 bases between them. In germline, CDR1 is LNHNV, CDR2 YYDKDF (reference sequence). This CDR3 has 14 residues.

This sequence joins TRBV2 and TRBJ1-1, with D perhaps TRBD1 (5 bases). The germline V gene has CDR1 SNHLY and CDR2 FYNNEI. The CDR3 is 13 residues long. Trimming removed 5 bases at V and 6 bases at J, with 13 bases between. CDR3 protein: CASSSDTVSEAFF. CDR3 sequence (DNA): TGTGCCAGCAGTTCGGACACGGTATCTGAAGCTTTCTTT.

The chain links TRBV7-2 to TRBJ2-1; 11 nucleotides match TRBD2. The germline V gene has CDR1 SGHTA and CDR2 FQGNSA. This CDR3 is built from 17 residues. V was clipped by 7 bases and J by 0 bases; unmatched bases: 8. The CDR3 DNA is TGTGCCAGCATCCTAGCGGGGGGCCTAAGCTCCTACAATGAGCAGTTCTTC. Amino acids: CASILAGGLSSYNEQFF.

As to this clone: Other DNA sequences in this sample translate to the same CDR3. CDR3 in DNA: TGTGCCTGGAGTGGCGGTCGGAGGGGCACCGGGGAGCTGTTTTTT. Translated: CAWSGGRRGTGELFF. The rearrangement links TRBV30 to TRBJ2-2, with D perhaps matching TRBD2 (6 bases). V lost 1 base and J 4 bases, leaving 13 bases between the germline ends. The CDR3 is 15 residues long. Germline V gene data show CDR1 as GTSNPN and CDR2 as SVGIG (reference sequence).

The CDR3 DNA reads TGCAGCGTTGGAAAAGGGGGGGACGAGCAGTACTTC. This translates into CSVGKGGDEQYF. The chain joins TRBV29-1 to TRBJ2-7; possible D gene TRBD2, 7 bases. Trimming removed 4 bases from V and 5 bases from J, with 12 bases in between. CDR1 and CDR2 (germline): SQVTM, ANQGSEA. The CDR3 sequence is 12 residues long.

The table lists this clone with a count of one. CDR3 in amino acids: CASSKGQSYNEQFF. For the CDR3, the DNA is TGTGCCAGCAGTAAGGGACAGAGTTACAATGAGCAGTTCTTC. This chain joins TRBV2 and TRBJ2-1; 7 bases are a match to TRBD1. Germline loops: CDR1 SNHLY, CDR2 FYNNEI. Trimming took 5 bases from V and 4 from J; bases not matched to a gene: 5. The CDR3 is 14 amino acids.

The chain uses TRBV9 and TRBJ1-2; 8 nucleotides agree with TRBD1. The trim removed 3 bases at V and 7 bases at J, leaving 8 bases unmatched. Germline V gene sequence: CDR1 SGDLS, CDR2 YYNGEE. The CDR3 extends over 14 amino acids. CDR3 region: CASSGGGQGSGYTF. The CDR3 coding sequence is TGTGCCAGCAGCGGAGGAGGACAGGGCTCTGGCTACACCTTC.